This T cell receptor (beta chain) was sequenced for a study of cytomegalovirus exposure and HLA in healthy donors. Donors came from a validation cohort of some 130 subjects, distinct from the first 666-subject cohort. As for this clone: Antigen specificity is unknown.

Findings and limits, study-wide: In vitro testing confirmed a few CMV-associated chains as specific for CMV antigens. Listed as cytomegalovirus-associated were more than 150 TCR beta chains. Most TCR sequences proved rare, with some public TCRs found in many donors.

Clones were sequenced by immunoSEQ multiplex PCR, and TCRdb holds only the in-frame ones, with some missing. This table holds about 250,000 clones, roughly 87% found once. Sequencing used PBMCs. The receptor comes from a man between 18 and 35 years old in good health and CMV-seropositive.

CDR3 in DNA: TGCGCCAGCAGTGATACACACAATGAGCAGTTCTTC. Amino acids: CASSDTHNEQFF. V and J are TRBV10-1 and TRBJ2-1; D remains unclear. Trimming stripped 3 bases from V and 5 bases from J, with 5 bases between. The germline V gene encodes CDR1 WNHNN and CDR2 SYGVQD (reference sequence). The CDR3 consists of 12 residues.